This is a list of T cell receptor beta chains from one sample in a study of identical twins. Each CDR3 protein is one row after TCRdb ran MiXCR on the 5' RACE reads. The repertoire holds a few hundred thousand distinct CDR3 sequences, with 9% to 10% as singletons. Sequencing was performed on naive T cells sorted from blood. Source of these receptors: a woman in her 50s in good health. Both conserved end residues are part of each CDR3. Each record gives: J gene, D gene, V gene, clone size, CDR3 protein, CDR3 DNA. D genes are given only for firm matches. Rows may omit the clone size; those that give it use once, few, many or a size class.

J gene: TRBJ2-7
D gene: -
V gene: TRBV4-1
clone size: many
CDR3 protein: CASSHRGSYEQYF
CDR3 DNA: TGCGCCAGCAGCCATCGAGGATCCTACGAGCAGTACTTC

J gene: TRBJ1-5
D gene: TRBD1
V gene: TRBV2
clone size: few
CDR3 protein: CASSDYRGQGNQPQHF
CDR3 DNA: TGTGCCAGCAGTGATTACAGGGGGCAAGGCAATCAGCCCCAGCATTTT

J gene: TRBJ1-4
D gene: -
V gene: TRBV6-9
clone size: many
CDR3 protein: CASSPAPEKLFF
CDR3 DNA: TGTGCCAGCTCCCCTGCCCCCGAAAAACTGTTTTTT

J gene: TRBJ2-3
D gene: TRBD2
V gene: TRBV6-2/TRBV6-3
clone size: -
CDR3 protein: CASSSTSGSPHF
CDR3 DNA: TGTGCCAGCAGTAGTACTAGCGGGAGTCCCCATTTT

J gene: TRBJ2-2
D gene: TRBD2
V gene: TRBV5-1
clone size: few
CDR3 protein: CASSLGARGLTGELFF
CDR3 DNA: TGCGCCAGCAGCTTGGGAGCGCGGGGGTTGACCGGGGAGCTGTTTTTT

J gene: TRBJ2-1
D gene: -
V gene: TRBV5-1
clone size: -
CDR3 protein: CASSLQGWEQFF
CDR3 DNA: TGCGCCAGCAGCTTACAGGGCTGGGAGCAGTTCTTC

J gene: TRBJ2-3
D gene: TRBD2
V gene: TRBV9
clone size: few
CDR3 protein: CASSFSGASGKPDTQYF
CDR3 DNA: TGTGCCAGCAGCTTCAGCGGGGCTAGCGGGAAGCCAGATACGCAGTATTTT

J gene: TRBJ2-2
D gene: TRBD2
V gene: TRBV4-2
clone size: many
CDR3 protein: CASSQEGLAGVNTGELFF
CDR3 DNA: TGTGCCAGCAGCCAAGAAGGTCTAGCGGGAGTGAACACCGGGGAGCTGTTTTTT

J gene: TRBJ2-7
D gene: -
V gene: TRBV12-3/TRBV12-4
clone size: -
CDR3 protein: CATSLTYSYEQYF
CDR3 DNA: TGTGCCACCAGTTTGACTTACTCCTACGAGCAGTACTTC

J gene: TRBJ2-3
D gene: TRBD2
V gene: TRBV29-1
clone size: many
CDR3 protein: CSVDPGTSRDTQYF
CDR3 DNA: TGCAGCGTTGATCCCGGGACTAGCCGAGATACGCAGTATTTT

J gene: TRBJ2-1
D gene: -
V gene: TRBV27
clone size: few
CDR3 protein: CASSLIESDERNEQFF
CDR3 DNA: TGTGCCAGCAGTTTAATTGAGTCGGACGAGCGAAATGAGCAGTTCTTC

J gene: TRBJ1-2
D gene: -
V gene: TRBV5-1
clone size: -
CDR3 protein: CASSQSGTHGYTF
CDR3 DNA: TGCGCCAGCAGCCAATCCGGGACGCATGGCTACACCTTC

J gene: TRBJ2-1
D gene: TRBD2
V gene: TRBV19
clone size: few
CDR3 protein: CASTPGLAGGYNEQFF
CDR3 DNA: TGTGCCAGTACCCCGGGACTAGCGGGAGGTTACAATGAGCAGTTCTTC

J gene: TRBJ2-7
D gene: -
V gene: TRBV29-1
clone size: few
CDR3 protein: CSVRLGSYEQYF
CDR3 DNA: TGCAGCGTTAGACTGGGGTCCTACGAGCAGTACTTC

J gene: TRBJ1-2
D gene: -
V gene: TRBV3-1
clone size: -
CDR3 protein: CASSQVGFDGYTF
CDR3 DNA: TGTGCCAGCAGCCAAGTAGGCTTCGATGGCTACACCTTC

J gene: TRBJ2-2
D gene: -
V gene: TRBV15
clone size: -
CDR3 protein: CATSSPGEDFPGELFF
CDR3 DNA: TGTGCCACCAGCAGCCCGGGGGAGGACTTCCCCGGGGAGCTGTTTTTT

J gene: TRBJ2-3
D gene: -
V gene: TRBV28
clone size: many
CDR3 protein: CASSLQQISDTQYF
CDR3 DNA: TGTGCCAGCAGTCTTCAACAGATTTCAGATACGCAGTATTTT

J gene: TRBJ2-5
D gene: -
V gene: TRBV7-8
clone size: -
CDR3 protein: CASISGHIQETQYF
CDR3 DNA: TGTGCCAGCATTTCCGGACACATCCAAGAGACCCAGTACTTC

J gene: TRBJ1-4
D gene: -
V gene: TRBV5-6
clone size: -
CDR3 protein: CASSLAGVEEKLFF
CDR3 DNA: TGTGCCAGCAGCTTAGCAGGGGTTGAGGAAAAACTGTTTTTT

J gene: TRBJ1-1
D gene: -
V gene: TRBV14
clone size: few
CDR3 protein: CASSQDAGITEAFF
CDR3 DNA: TGTGCCAGCAGCCAAGATGCGGGGATCACTGAAGCTTTCTTT

J gene: TRBJ2-5
D gene: -
V gene: TRBV20-1
clone size: few
CDR3 protein: CSARENSPQETQYF
CDR3 DNA: TGCAGTGCTAGAGAAAACAGTCCCCAAGAGACCCAGTACTTC

J gene: TRBJ2-7
D gene: -
V gene: TRBV20-1
clone size: few
CDR3 protein: CSAIRGNKYEQYF
CDR3 DNA: TGCAGTGCTATCCGCGGAAATAAGTACGAGCAGTACTTC

J gene: TRBJ2-1
D gene: -
V gene: TRBV5-1
clone size: many
CDR3 protein: CASSLETPQNEQFF
CDR3 DNA: TGCGCCAGCAGCTTGGAAACCCCTCAGAATGAGCAGTTCTTC

J gene: TRBJ1-2
D gene: -
V gene: TRBV19
clone size: few
CDR3 protein: CASSTTYRAANYGYTF
CDR3 DNA: TGTGCCAGTAGTACCACGTACAGGGCCGCCAACTATGGCTACACCTTC

J gene: TRBJ2-1
D gene: -
V gene: TRBV24-1
clone size: few
CDR3 protein: CATSDLDASSYNEQFF
CDR3 DNA: TGTGCCACCAGTGATTTGGACGCGAGCTCCTACAATGAGCAGTTCTTC

J gene: TRBJ2-1
D gene: TRBD1
V gene: TRBV5-1
clone size: many
CDR3 protein: CASSFLTGGINEQFF
CDR3 DNA: TGCGCCAGCAGCTTTCTGACAGGGGGCATCAATGAGCAGTTCTTC

J gene: TRBJ1-2
D gene: -
V gene: TRBV27
clone size: -
CDR3 protein: CASSMRINYGYTF
CDR3 DNA: TGTGCCAGCAGCATGAGGATAAACTATGGCTACACCTTC